In its sample, the clone carrying this TCR beta chain was seen once. The data originate from a study of blood T cells in healthy people across ages. A second PCR, run for about 6 to 11 cycles, used a sample-barcoded 5' primer plus a J-beta primer mix. MiXCR, run by TCRdb on the 5' RACE reads, gives a single entry per CDR3 protein. This table holds some 940,000 distinct CDR3 sequences, 25% to 30% found once. The data were also submitted as part of a second study, on T cells of mothers and their children. According to that study: Each child contributed about 3 million TCR beta CDR3 reads, while each mother contributed over 8.5 million.

The source is a woman in her 40s in good health. Sequencing was performed on blood.

CDR3 nucleotide sequence: TGCAGTGCTAAATTAGGTCCCGCAAATCAGCCCCAGCATTTT. This translates into CSAKLGPANQPQHF. The chain recombines TRBV20-1 with TRBJ1-5; D is ambiguous. Germline-derived CDR1 and CDR2 are DFQATT and SNEGSKA (reference sequence). Trimming cost V 4 bases and J 4 bases, with 14 bases left between them. This CDR3 is 14 amino acids long.